These 32 T cell receptor beta chains share one sample of origin, sequenced in a study of cytomegalovirus exposure and HLA in healthy donors. The PCR had 60 Vbeta and 13 Jbeta primers. The table came from immunoSEQ multiplex PCR; TCRdb's copy has only in-frame clones and leaves some out. The data contain some 140,000 clones, 70% to 80% of them singletons. The source material was PBMCs. The receptors shown here come from a female donor in good health and CMV-seronegative.

The chain couples TRBV6-1 to TRBJ1-2; 10 bases match TRBD1. V lost 7 bases and J lost 3; bases outside the gene matches: 5. The CDR3 consists of 14 residues. The germline CDR1 and CDR2 sequences are MNHNS and SASEGT. The DNA for the CDR3 is TGTGCCAGCATGAGGGACAGGGGCGACTATGGCTACACCTTC. It translates to CASMRDRGDYGYTF.

The V and J genes are TRBV25-1 and TRBJ2-4, with a weak D call TRBD1 (6 bases). The germline V gene encodes CDR1 MGHDK and CDR2 SYGVNS. The length of the CDR3 is 15 residues. Trimming removed 2 bases at V and 1 base at J, with 9 bases between. The CDR3 protein is CASSEPDRAKNIQYF. The DNA of the CDR3 is TGTGCCAGCAGTGAACCCGACAGGGCCAAAAACATTCAGTACTTC.

The V gene is TRBV27, the J gene TRBJ2-1, with TRBD2 identical over 8 bases. This CDR3 comprises 16 residues. V was pared by 6 bases and J by 2 bases, with 9 bases of the junction left unmatched. Per germline, CDR1 MNHEY and CDR2 SMNVEV (reference sequence). The CDR3 loop reads CASRYGLAGPYNEQFF. In DNA form, the CDR3 reads TGTGCCAGCAGATACGGGCTAGCGGGCCCCTACAATGAGCAGTTCTTC.

There are a few counts of this clone. The gene calls are TRBV28 and TRBJ2-1; a weak D match, TRBD2 (5 bases). Trimming removed 7 bases from V and 6 bases from J, with 19 bases in between. Germline assignment: CDR1 MDHEN and CDR2 SYDVKM. There are 15 residues in the CDR3. The chain's CDR3 is CASNYWERLSNEQFF. CDR3 bases: TGTGCCAGCAATTACTGGGAGAGGCTCAGCAATGAGCAGTTCTTC.

The chain joins TRBV27 to TRBJ2-7; 10 bases align to TRBD1. Germline-derived CDR1 and CDR2 are MNHEY and SMNVEV (reference sequence). With V trimmed by 6 bases and J by 7 bases, 15 bases remained unmatched. The CDR3 covers 16 residues. CDR3 residues: CASSLRGGTGAGEQYF. CDR3 DNA: TGTGCCAGCAGCCTAAGGGGGGGGACAGGGGCGGGAGAGCAGTACTTC.

The chain is built from TRBV29-1 and TRBJ1-6; 11 bases align to TRBD1. The CDR3 runs to 14 residues. Germline CDR1 reads SQVTM; CDR2 reads ANQGSEA. Trimming removed 6 bases from V and 6 bases from J; junction bases left unmatched: 4. DNA for the CDR3: TGCAGCGTCCGGACAGGGGGCCCTAATTCACCCCTCCACTTT. Protein product: CSVRTGGPNSPLHF.

This clone was seen only once. CDR3 sequence reads: CAASNSGRAGEQFF. The DNA for the CDR3 is TGCGCCGCATCCAATAGCGGGAGGGCGGGTGAGCAGTTCTTC. This chain links TRBV10-1 with TRBJ2-1, with TRBD2 identical over 11 bases. The CDR3 has 14 amino acids. The V gene end was trimmed by 11 bases and the J gene end by 9 bases; junction bases not matched to a gene: 12. In germline, CDR1 is WNHNN, CDR2 SYGVQD (reference sequence).

This clone was detected only a few times. The rearrangement uses TRBV6-5 and TRBJ2-3, with 7 bases matching TRBD1. Germline lookup yields CDR1 MNHEY and CDR2 SVGAGI. This CDR3 contains 13 residues. Losses at the gene ends were 8 bases for V and 2 bases for J; bases not matched to a gene: 4. CDR3: CASRDRHTDTQYF. CDR3 nucleotides: TGTGCCAGCCGGGACAGACACACAGATACGCAGTATTTT.

The rearrangement joins TRBV10-3 to TRBJ1-1; D possibly corresponds to TRBD1 (5 bases). V was clipped by 8 bases and J by 4 bases, with 17 bases between them. The CDR3 is 14 residues long. Germline V CDR1 and CDR2: ENHRY, SYGVKD. The CDR3 protein is CAILNPSGPTEAFF. DNA of the CDR3: TGTGCCATCCTGAACCCCTCAGGGCCCACTGAAGCTTTCTTT.

The chain links TRBV4-1 to TRBJ1-5, with D perhaps matching TRBD1 (5 bases). The CDR3 totals 17 residues. Trimming stripped 4 bases from V and 4 bases from J, with 20 bases between. Germline V gene lookup returns CDR1 MGHRA and CDR2 YSYEKL. CDR3: CASSPELTARANQPQHF. DNA for the CDR3: TGCGCCAGCAGCCCAGAGTTAACGGCCAGGGCAAATCAGCCCCAGCATTTT.

The V call is TRBV18, the J call TRBJ1-1, with 8 bases lining up with TRBD1. J lost 4 bases, V lost 3 bases, and 10 bases had no gene match. The CDR3 has 16 amino acids. CDR1 and CDR2 (germline): KGHSH, LQKENI. CDR3 amino acids: CASSPRQTGESTEAFF. CDR3 nucleotide sequence: TGTGCCAGCTCACCCCGCCAGACAGGGGAGAGCACTGAAGCTTTCTTT.

This chain joins TRBV9 and TRBJ1-2; 7 bases match TRBD1. The germline CDR1 and CDR2 sequences are SGDLS and YYNGEE. This CDR3 comprises 15 residues. V shed 0 bases and J 0 bases; nucleotides not matched to a gene: 2. The CDR3 coding sequence is TGTGCCAGCAGCGTAGGGGACAGTCCTAACTATGGCTACACCTTC. Protein product: CASSVGDSPNYGYTF.

As DNA, the CDR3 is TGTGCCAGCAGCTTGGACGGGGGGGGGCGAGGTGGCTACACCTTC. This sequence encodes CASSLDGGGRGGYTF. This chain connects TRBV5-4 to TRBJ1-2; D is possibly TRBD1 (6 bases). The CDR3 is made up of 15 amino acids. Trimming pared 0 bases from V and 7 bases from J, leaving 16 bases between. The V gene's germline CDR1 is SGHNT and CDR2 YYREEE (reference sequence).

The chain combines TRBV4-3 with TRBJ2-5, with a possible D match to TRBD2 (6 bases). The assigned J gene may be wrong: the sequence end matches TRBJ2-7 better. The CDR3 totals 15 residues. Germline V gene lookup returns CDR1 LGHNA and CDR2 YSLEER. The CDR3 here is CASSQVGGDSYEQYF. For the CDR3, the DNA is TGCGCCAGCAGCCAAGTGGGCGGGGACTCCTACGAGCAGTACTTC.

The V call is TRBV10-1, the J call TRBJ2-2; D might be TRBD2 (7 bases). The CDR3 totals 16 residues. CDR1 WNHNN and CDR2 SYGVQD come from the germline V gene (reference sequence). Trimming removed 6 bases from V and 1 base from J, with 15 bases in between. The CDR3 is CASRTDSGENTGELFF. CDR3 nucleotides: TGCGCCAGCAGAACGGACAGCGGGGAGAACACCGGGGAGCTGTTTTTT.

The chain has TRBV30 and TRBJ1-5, with a tentative D call TRBD1 (5 bases). V lost 0 bases, J lost 6 bases, and 9 bases lay in between. There are 13 residues in the CDR3. Germline V lookup: CDR1 GTSNPN, CDR2 SVGIG (reference sequence). The CDR3 is CAWSVGGSQPQHF. The CDR3 bases are TGTGCCTGGAGTGTCGGGGGGTCTCAGCCCCAGCATTTT.

The chain joins TRBV20-1 to TRBJ2-5; D is undetermined. The CDR3 extends over 10 amino acids. Trimming removed 6 bases from V and 3 bases from J, with 5 bases in between. Germline V gene sequence: CDR1 DFQATT, CDR2 SNEGSKA (reference sequence). Written as DNA, the CDR3 is TGCAGTGCAATCAAAGAGACCCAGTACTTC. Protein product: CSAIKETQYF.

The chain combines TRBV11-2 with TRBJ1-3; 8 nucleotides align to TRBD1. The CDR3 has 17 amino acids. Unmatched junction bases numbered 9, after V lost 1 base and J lost 4 bases. Germline V gene lookup returns CDR1 SGHAT and CDR2 FQNNGV. This CDR3 reads CASSLAFRGLRGNTIYF. In nucleotides, the CDR3 is TGTGCCAGCAGCTTAGCTTTCAGGGGGCTTCGGGGAAACACCATATATTTT.

Written as DNA, the CDR3 is TGCAGTGCTCCTCAGGGGTACGAGCAGTACTTC. Its translation: CSAPQGYEQYF. This chain joins TRBV20-1 and TRBJ2-7; maybe TRBD1 (6 bases). Trimming left V 5 bases short and J 4 bases short, with 9 bases between. Germline CDR1 reads DFQATT; CDR2 reads SNEGSKA (reference sequence). There are 11 residues in the CDR3.

This chain uses TRBV27 with TRBJ2-3; D possibly corresponds to TRBD1 (6 bases). Trimming stripped 2 bases from V and 4 bases from J, with 16 bases between. This CDR3 comprises 16 residues. Per the germline V gene, CDR1 is MNHEY and CDR2 is SMNVEV (reference sequence). Here the CDR3 reads CASSLGQSHDPDTQYF. The CDR3 DNA reads TGTGCCAGCAGTTTAGGACAGTCCCATGATCCAGATACGCAGTATTTT.

This clone was observed a handful of times. This chain uses TRBV10-3 with TRBJ1-1; 7 bases map to TRBD1. Trimming removed 10 bases from V and 5 bases from J; junction bases left unmatched: 13. This CDR3 is built from 14 residues. Germline V gives CDR1 ENHRY, CDR2 SYGVKD. CDR3 in amino acids: CATFGRQGETEAFF. The CDR3 DNA reads as TGTGCCACCTTCGGTAGACAGGGTGAGACTGAAGCTTTCTTT.

This chain links TRBV5-4 with TRBJ1-2; TRBD1 aligns across 11 bases. V lost 4 bases, J lost 4 bases, and 9 bases stayed unmatched. This CDR3 comprises 16 residues. Germline V gene sequence: CDR1 SGHNT, CDR2 YYREEE (reference sequence). The CDR3 is CASSPDRGLGVYGYTF. In nucleotides, the CDR3 is TGTGCCAGCAGCCCGGACAGGGGGCTTGGGGTCTATGGCTACACCTTC.

The rearrangement joins TRBV7-9 to TRBJ2-7; D possibly corresponds to TRBD2 (6 bases). V was clipped by 0 bases and J by 6 bases, with 12 bases between them. Germline CDR1 is SEHNR and CDR2 is FQNEAQ (reference sequence). This CDR3 has 14 residues. The CDR3 protein is CASSLAGSPSEQYF. The CDR3 nucleotides read TGTGCCAGCAGCTTAGCCGGGAGCCCTTCCGAGCAGTACTTC.

The V call is TRBV19, the J call TRBJ2-2; D is unclear. Germline CDR1 is LNHDA and CDR2 is SQIVND (reference sequence). CDR3 length: 14 amino acids. Trimming stripped 1 base from V and 9 bases from J, with 12 bases between. This chain's CDR3 is CASSIAPSSRELFF. CDR3 DNA: TGTGCCAGTAGTATAGCCCCAAGTAGCCGGGAGCTGTTTTTT.

The V and J genes are TRBV10-3 and TRBJ2-2; possible D gene TRBD1, 6 bases. Trimming pared 9 bases from V and 0 bases from J, leaving 20 bases between. This CDR3 is 17 amino acids long. Germline values: CDR1 ENHRY, CDR2 SYGVKD. Here the CDR3 DNA reads TGTGCCATTTCTCCCCGGGACACGACGGCGAACACCGGGGAGCTGTTTTTT. Translating gives CAISPRDTTANTGELFF.

This clone was seen a single time. The CDR3 loop is CASSLGGGDTGELFF. DNA of the CDR3: TGTGCCAGCAGCTTAGGAGGGGGCGACACCGGGGAGCTGTTTTTT. V and J are TRBV7-8 and TRBJ2-2; 7 nucleotides line up with TRBD1. V shed 1 base, J shed 3 bases, and the junction held 2 bases outside the gene matches. The CDR3 spans 15 residues. Germline-derived CDR1 and CDR2 are SGHVS and FQNEAQ.

This chain connects TRBV29-1 to TRBJ2-2; 9 bases align to TRBD1. This CDR3 region has 15 residues. Germline V gives CDR1 SQVTM, CDR2 ANQGSEA. V trimming: 4 bases; J trimming: 6 bases; junction bases outside the gene matches: 9. The CDR3: CSVVTDRGRSGELFF. The DNA for the CDR3 is TGCAGCGTTGTGACAGACAGGGGGAGGTCCGGGGAGCTGTTTTTT.

The V and J genes are TRBV7-2 and TRBJ2-5, with D tentatively TRBD2 (5 bases). From germline, CDR1 is SGHTA and CDR2 FQGNSA. Trimming cost V 0 bases and J 2 bases, with 13 bases left between them. The CDR3 length is 16 residues. For the CDR3, the DNA is TGTGCCAGCAGCTTAGCGAGGGATCGAGGTCAAGAGACCCAGTACTTC. It is translated as CASSLARDRGQETQYF.

The chain has TRBV7-2 and TRBJ1-6, with 11 bases lining up with TRBD1. Per germline, CDR1 SGHTA and CDR2 FQGNSA. V lost 3 bases, J lost 7 bases, and 5 bases stayed unmatched. The CDR3 is 16 residues long. The CDR3 DNA follows: TGTGCCAGCAGCTTGGACAGGGGGCGCGCGAATTCACCCCTCCACTTT. Protein: CASSLDRGRANSPLHF.

The rearrangement links TRBV6-7 to TRBJ1-2; D perhaps matches TRBD1 (5 bases). TRBV6-7 counts as an open reading frame of uncertain function. Trimming pared 5 bases from V and 3 bases from J, leaving 19 bases between. This CDR3 contains 16 residues. CDR3 in DNA: TGTGCCAGCAGTACCCCCTCAGGGCCTCCCCACTATGGCTACACCTTC. As protein: CASSTPSGPPHYGYTF.

The CDR3 region is CASSTSGVLEAQYF. CDR3 bases: TGTGCCAGCAGTACCTCGGGAGTTCTCGAGGCCCAGTACTTC. V gene TRBV28 combines with J gene TRBJ2-5, with D tentatively TRBD2 (6 bases). The CDR3 extends over 14 amino acids. V was trimmed by 5 bases and J by 9 bases, leaving 19 bases between them. Germline CDR1 is MDHEN and CDR2 is SYDVKM.

This clone was seen a single time. The chain uses TRBV5-4 and TRBJ1-4; D gene ambiguous. CDR1 and CDR2 from the germline V gene are SGHNT and YYREEE (reference sequence). This CDR3 spans 13 amino acids. Trimming shortened V by 4 bases and J by 8 bases, and 12 bases separated the two germline ends. CDR3 sequence: CASSAANQEKLFF. CDR3 nucleotide sequence: TGTGCCAGCAGCGCGGCCAATCAGGAAAAACTGTTTTTT.